This T cell receptor (beta chain) came from a study of breast tumors, draining lymph nodes, adjacent tissues. The CDR3 is made up of 16 amino acids. V lost 4 bases and J 0 bases, leaving 13 bases between the germline ends. Germline assignment: CDR1 MGHRA and CDR2 YSYEKL. Samples came from axillary lymph nodes draining the breast cancer. TCRdb re-called the multiplex PCR reads through MiXCR, storing one row per CDR3 protein. This sample yields fewer than 200,000 distinct CDR3 sequences, of which around 35% are seen a single time; over 3.5% belongs to the top ten. Overall study findings and caveats: Tumors had less TCR diversity than lymph nodes, more than nontumor tissue. The data were judged consistent with most tumor T cells coming from lymph node and expanding in tumor. Luminal-like breast cancer showed significantly higher tumor–nontumor repertoire similarity than basal-like.

This clonotype was observed at least ten times. Its target is unknown. The TCR sequence derives from a female donor with breast cancer. Some clones in this sample may be carry-over from other donors' samples. Sample: axillary lymph node tissue. The chain uses TRBV4-1 and TRBJ2-1; D is unresolved. CDR3 bases: TGCGCCAGCAGCCTTTCACCGATGAGCTCCTACAATGAGCAGTTCTTC. Translating it yields CASSLSPMSSYNEQFF.